Each of the 6 T cell receptor beta chains below was sequenced from the same sample in a study of blood T cell repertoires in COVID-19. Generated by immunoSEQ multiplex PCR, the TCRdb table keeps only in-frame clones and is missing some. The sample shows about 480,000 clones, 70% to 90% of them seen only once. Sequencing was done on a sample of PBMCs or T cells enriched from blood (not recorded which). Receptors originate from a woman between 18 and 29 years old with acute COVID-19.

The CDR3: CASREQGRGSGANVLTF. The CDR3 DNA reads as TGTGCCAGCAGAGAACAGGGTAGGGGCTCTGGGGCCAACGTCCTGACTTTC. J is TRBJ2-6 and V is TRBV6-1, with D tentatively TRBD1 (6 bases). Between the trimmed V and J ends, which lost 6 bases and 0 bases, there was a span of 15 bases. The V gene's germline CDR1 is MNHNS and CDR2 SASEGT. The CDR3 has 17 residues.

This chain uses TRBV9 with TRBJ2-1, with D possibly being TRBD2 (6 bases). The CDR3 has 15 amino acids. Trimming took 3 bases from V and 3 from J, leaving 13 bases between them. The V gene's germline CDR1 is SGDLS and CDR2 YYNGEE. CDR3 DNA sequence: TGTGCCAGCAGCGAGTGGGGGGAAGTCTACAATGAGCAGTTCTTC. Amino acid sequence: CASSEWGEVYNEQFF. Filled out from reference TRBV9 and TRBJ2-1, the complete variable domain reads DSGVTQTPKHLITATGQRVTLRCSPRSGDLSVYWYQQSLDQGLQFLIQYYNGEERAKGNILERFSAQQFPDLHSELNLSSLELGDSALYFCASSEWGEVYNEQFFGPGTRLTVL.

The sample holds a few counts of this clone. This chain joins TRBV6-5 and TRBJ1-3; D perhaps matches TRBD1 (6 bases). This CDR3 spans 16 amino acids. Germline-derived CDR1 and CDR2 are MNHEY and SVGAGI. The ends were cut back, 0 bases at V and 0 bases at J, with 9 bases in the middle. The CDR3 DNA sequence: TGTGCCAGCAGTTACTCGGGGGGGGCCTCTGGAAACACCATATATTTT. It is translated as CASSYSGGASGNTIYF.

This clone was counted once. The chain combines TRBV10-3 with TRBJ2-3; 9 bases match TRBD2. This CDR3 has 14 residues. Germline-derived CDR1 and CDR2 are ENHRY and SYGVKD. The V and J ends lost 7 bases and 5 bases, in that order; junction bases with no gene match: 7. The CDR3 spells CAITAGGQVDTQYF. DNA of the CDR3: TGTGCCATCACGGCGGGAGGGCAGGTAGATACGCAGTATTTT.

This sequence joins TRBV6-1 and TRBJ2-3; D may be TRBD2 (7 bases). Germline-derived CDR1 and CDR2 are MNHNS and SASEGT. Trimming took 4 bases from V and 2 from J, leaving 19 bases between them. The CDR3 sequence is 17 residues long. The CDR3 loop is CASSAPGGGVFTDTQYF. The DNA for the CDR3 is TGTGCCAGCAGTGCTCCGGGGGGCGGAGTGTTCACAGATACGCAGTATTTT.

The rearrangement joins TRBV6-6 to TRBJ2-7; 13 bases map to TRBD2. Per germline, CDR1 MNHNY and CDR2 SVGAGI (reference sequence). The CDR3 spans 16 residues. V shed 5 bases and J 0 bases; nucleotides not matched to a gene: 4. Here the CDR3 DNA reads TGTGCCAGCAGTCAGACTAGCGGGAGGATCTCCTACGAGCAGTACTTC. Amino acid sequence: CASSQTSGRISYEQYF.